Below, 27 T cell receptor beta chains from the same sample are listed, as sequenced in a study of T cell responses to AZD1222 COVID-19 vaccine. Assay used: immunoSEQ multiplex PCR; TCRdb lists only in-frame clones, some missing. The sample contains 90,000 to 150,000 clones, approximately 89% of which appear only once. The material sequenced was peripheral blood, taken on day 0 of AZD1222 vaccination. The receptors shown here come from an adult in good health.

The chain carries TRBV7-2 and TRBJ2-5, with unresolved D. V was shortened by 4 bases and J by 4 bases, with 10 bases between the two germline ends. CDR3 length equals 13 residues. Germline V gene data show CDR1 as SGHTA and CDR2 as FQGNSA. CDR3 loop: CASSSRTVETQYF. The DNA of the CDR3 is TGTGCCAGCAGCTCCCGGACCGTAGAGACCCAGTACTTC. Full variable domain (missing parts from reference TRBV7-2 and TRBJ2-5): GAGVSQSPSNKVTEKGKDVELRCDPISGHTALYWYRQSLGQGLEFLIYFQGNSAPDKSGLPSDRFSAERTGGSVSTLTIQRTQQEDSAVYLCASSSRTVETQYFGPGTRLLVL.

The genes are TRBV5-6 and TRBJ1-2; TRBD1 aligns across 7 bases. The length of the CDR3 is 13 residues. Germline V gives CDR1 SGHDT, CDR2 YYEEEE. With V trimmed by 4 bases and J by 4 bases, 4 bases remained unmatched. This CDR3 is CASSAGQPYGYTF. The CDR3 DNA follows: TGTGCCAGCAGCGCGGGACAGCCCTATGGCTACACCTTC.

J is TRBJ1-1 and V is TRBV6-5; 8 bases are a match to TRBD1. The germline CDR1 and CDR2 sequences are MNHEY and SVGAGI. The CDR3 runs to 15 residues. The junction had 7 bases not matched to a gene; V was cut back by 6 bases and J by 1 base. In DNA form, the CDR3 reads TGTGCCAGCAGACTCCCCACAGGGGGGAACACTGAAGCTTTCTTT. Amino acids: CASRLPTGGNTEAFF.

The genes are TRBV5-6 and TRBJ1-2; D not certain. There are 11 residues in the CDR3. V was cut by 6 bases and J by 7 bases, with 10 bases left in between. CDR1 SGHDT and CDR2 YYEEEE come from the germline V gene. CDR3: CASTIGGGYTF. The CDR3 nucleotides read TGTGCCAGCACCATTGGCGGTGGCTACACCTTC. Full variable domain (missing parts from reference TRBV5-6 and TRBJ1-2): DAGVTQSPTHLIKTRGQQVTLRCSPKSGHDTVSWYQQALGQGPQFIFQYYEEEERQRGNFPDRFSGHQFPNYSSELNVNALLLGDSALYLCASTIGGGYTFGSGTRLTVV.

This clone was observed a single time. CDR3 amino acids: CASSESGNYGYTF. The CDR3 nucleotides read TGCGCCAGCAGTGAGTCGGGAAACTATGGCTACACCTTC. This sequence joins TRBV10-1 and TRBJ1-2; D uncertain. The germline V gene has CDR1 WNHNN and CDR2 SYGVQD (reference sequence). This CDR3 has 13 residues. Between the trimmed V and J ends, which lost 0 bases and 2 bases, there was a span of 4 bases.

The gene calls are TRBV4-3 and TRBJ2-7, with 7 bases aligning to TRBD2. Germline CDR1 is LGHNA and CDR2 is YSLEER. The CDR3 contains 15 residues. V was pared by 0 bases and J by 5 bases, with 7 bases of the junction left unmatched. The CDR3 protein is CASSQDRGVDDEQYF. As DNA, the CDR3 is TGCGCCAGCAGCCAAGATCGGGGGGTGGACGACGAGCAGTACTTC.

The chain recombines TRBV7-9 with TRBJ2-5, with TRBD1 matching 8 bases. The CDR3 is made up of 15 amino acids. Trimming cost V 0 bases and J 3 bases; bases outside gene matches: 3. The germline V gene encodes CDR1 SEHNR and CDR2 FQNEAQ (reference sequence). CDR3 in DNA: TGTGCCAGCAGCTTAGCGAAGGGACAGGAAGAGACCCAGTACTTC. Translation gives CASSLAKGQEETQYF.

About this clone: The same CDR3 is also encoded by other DNA sequences in this sample. The chain uses TRBV7-2 and TRBJ1-1, with TRBD1 matching over 8 bases. The germline V gene has CDR1 SGHTA and CDR2 FQGNSA. The CDR3 extends over 13 amino acids. V shed 4 bases, J shed 5 bases, and the junction held 3 bases outside the gene matches. In DNA, the CDR3 is TGTGCCAGCAGCTCCAACAGGGGGACTGAAGCTTTCTTT. Protein product: CASSSNRGTEAFF.

V usage is TRBV10-3 and J usage is TRBJ2-1, with TRBD1 as a possible D gene (6 bases). The length of the CDR3 is 15 residues. Germline lookup yields CDR1 ENHRY and CDR2 SYGVKD. Trimming shortened V by 3 bases and J by 9 bases, and 18 bases separated the two germline ends. The CDR3 nucleotides are TGTGCCATCAGTGAAGGGCGGCTTACCAGGGGTGAGCAGTTCTTC. Translated: CAISEGRLTRGEQFF.

J is TRBJ2-2 and V is TRBV2, with D hard to call. This CDR3 comprises 15 residues. Trimming cost V 4 bases and J 0 bases, with 9 bases left between them. CDR1 is SNHLY and CDR2 is FYNNEI in the germline V gene. CDR3 amino acids: CASSVRLANTGELFF. The CDR3 coding sequence is TGTGCCAGCAGTGTACGCCTAGCGAACACCGGGGAGCTGTTTTTT.

The rearrangement links TRBV19 to TRBJ1-5; TRBD1 might be the D (5 bases). The germline V gene encodes CDR1 LNHDA and CDR2 SQIVND (reference sequence). CDR3 length: 14 amino acids. Trimming removed 3 bases at V and 1 base at J, with 7 bases between. The CDR3 sequence is CASSIGASNQPQHF. CDR3 bases: TGTGCCAGTAGTATCGGGGCGAGCAATCAGCCCCAGCATTTT. The full variable domain, with the rest looked up from reference TRBV19 and TRBJ1-5, is DGGITQSPKYLFRKEGQNVTLSCEQNLNHDAMYWYRQDPGQGLRLIYYSQIVNDFQKGDIAEGYSVSREKKESFPLTVTSAQKNPTAFYLCASSIGASNQPQHFGDGTRLSIL.

J is TRBJ1-4 and V is TRBV19; 8 bases fit TRBD1. CDR3 length equals 17 residues. The J segment lost 7 bases and the V segment lost 6 bases, leaving 16 bases of the junction unmatched. CDR1 and CDR2 (germline): LNHDA, SQIVND (reference sequence). This CDR3 is CASSNLIGDRGGEKLFF. The CDR3 coding sequence is TGTGCCAGTAGCAACTTGATTGGTGACAGGGGAGGTGAAAAACTGTTTTTT. Based on the CDR3 plus reference TRBV19 and TRBJ1-4, the full variable domain is DGGITQSPKYLFRKEGQNVTLSCEQNLNHDAMYWYRQDPGQGLRLIYYSQIVNDFQKGDIAEGYSVSREKKESFPLTVTSAQKNPTAFYLCASSNLIGDRGGEKLFFGSGTQLSVL.

This chain joins TRBV5-5 and TRBJ1-2; the D is unclear. Germline V gives CDR1 SGHKS, CDR2 YYEKEE (reference sequence). The V end was cut by 1 base, the J end by 2 bases, with 9 bases between. There are 14 residues in the CDR3. CDR3 in amino acids: CASSLISGNYGYTF. For the CDR3, the DNA is TGTGCCAGCAGCTTGATATCCGGGAACTATGGCTACACCTTC. The full variable domain, its missing parts supplied by reference TRBV5-5 and TRBJ1-2, is DAGVTQSPTHLIKTRGQQVTLRCSPISGHKSVSWYQQVLGQGPQFIFQYYEKEERGRGNFPDRFSARQFPNYSSELNVNALLLGDSALYLCASSLISGNYGYTFGSGTRLTVV.

The chain joins TRBV2 to TRBJ2-1; 9 bases fit TRBD2. CDR3 length: 13 residues. V was clipped by 7 bases and J by 15 bases; unmatched bases: 13. Germline lookup yields CDR1 SNHLY and CDR2 FYNNEI. As DNA, the CDR3 is TGTGCCAGCAATGAGCGGGGGGCCGTTTTTCCGTTCTTC. This translates into CASNERGAVFPFF.

This clone was counted between two and nine times. Within the sample, other DNA sequences also encode this same CDR3. The chain recombines TRBV6-2 or TRBV6-3 with TRBJ2-7, with 8 bases fitting TRBD2. The junction had 4 bases not matched to a gene; V was cut back by 6 bases and J by 3 bases. The CDR3 spans 13 residues. Germline CDR1 MNHEY, CDR2 SVGEGT. This CDR3 is CASSRGGFYEQYF. CDR3 nucleotides: TGTGCCAGCAGCCGCGGGGGGTTCTACGAGCAGTACTTC.

The chain uses TRBV11-2 and TRBJ2-7; D uncertain. This CDR3 has 13 residues. The germline CDR1 and CDR2 sequences are SGHAT and FQNNGV. The V gene lost 0 bases and the J gene lost 6 bases, with 9 bases spanning the gap. The CDR3 DNA is TGTGCCAGCAGCTTAGATTTTAAGGGCGAGCAGTACTTC. It codes for CASSLDFKGEQYF.

The V and J genes are TRBV7-2 and TRBJ1-3, with D unclear. The CDR3 totals 13 residues. Deletions cut 5 bases from V and 4 bases from J, with 9 bases between. Germline assignment: CDR1 SGHTA and CDR2 FQGNSA. CDR3 DNA: TGTGCCAGCAGCCCTGCTACCGGAAACACCATATATTTT. Protein: CASSPATGNTIYF.

V gene TRBV6-1 combines with J gene TRBJ1-2; D is perhaps TRBD1 (5 bases). Germline values: CDR1 MNHNS, CDR2 SASEGT. The germline V and J ends were trimmed by 0 bases and 5 bases, with 7 bases remaining between them. This CDR3 has 13 amino acids. This chain's CDR3 is CASSEAGRYGYTF. As DNA, the CDR3 is TGTGCCAGCAGTGAAGCGGGGCGATATGGCTACACCTTC.

The V gene is TRBV6-6, the J gene TRBJ2-1; 8 bases map to TRBD2. The CDR3 extends over 15 amino acids. Looked up from germline, CDR1 is MNHNY and CDR2 is SVGAGI (reference sequence). V shed 7 bases, J shed 0 bases, and the junction held 5 bases outside the gene matches. The DNA for the CDR3 is TGTGCCAGCAATCCACTAGCGGTCTCCTACAATGAGCAGTTCTTC. Encoded protein: CASNPLAVSYNEQFF.

This clone was detected only a few times. The chain employs TRBV11-2 and TRBJ1-1; tentative D call: TRBD1 (6 bases). Trimming removed 5 bases at V and 6 bases at J, with 16 bases between. CDR3 length equals 14 residues. Germline V CDR1 and CDR2: SGHAT, FQNNGV. The CDR3 DNA reads TGTGCCAGCAGCCGAAACAGGGCGGGGGCTGAAGCTTTCTTT. Translation: CASSRNRAGAEAFF.

The CDR3 here is CASSLDPAANYGYTF. The CDR3 nucleotides read TGTGCCAGCAGCTTGGACCCGGCGGCTAACTATGGCTACACCTTC. V and J are TRBV5-4 and TRBJ1-2; D is ambiguous. V lost 0 bases, J lost 0 bases, and 9 bases lay in between. This CDR3 spans 15 amino acids. Per the germline V gene, CDR1 is SGHNT and CDR2 is YYREEE (reference sequence).

CDR3 protein: CASSGQGQGELFF. The CDR3 DNA sequence: TGCGCCAGCAGCGGACAGGGTCAAGGGGAGCTGTTTTTT. This chain joins TRBV5-1 and TRBJ2-2; 8 nucleotides match TRBD1. The CDR3 contains 13 residues. V was clipped by 4 bases and J by 8 bases; unmatched bases: 4. Per the germline V gene, CDR1 is SGHRS and CDR2 is YFSETQ.

The chain links TRBV18 to TRBJ1-1; D is uncertain. The CDR3 runs to 14 residues. Germline V gives CDR1 KGHSH, CDR2 LQKENI. V was cut by 3 bases and J by 0 bases, with 8 bases left in between. This CDR3 is CASSPPRMNTEAFF. The CDR3, as DNA: TGTGCCAGCTCACCCCCACGGATGAACACTGAAGCTTTCTTT.

This chain joins TRBV7-3 and TRBJ1-1; 8 bases line up with TRBD1. V lost 5 bases to trimming and J lost 2 bases; unmatched junction nucleotides: 7. There are 15 residues in the CDR3. The germline gives CDR1 SGHTA, CDR2 FQGTGA. The CDR3 sequence: CASSRSGGLNTEAFF. The CDR3 DNA sequence: TGTGCCAGCAGCCGCTCAGGGGGCCTAAACACTGAAGCTTTCTTT.

The sample holds one count of this clone. The chain is built from TRBV29-1 and TRBJ1-2, with a weak D call TRBD1 (6 bases). CDR1 is SQVTM, CDR2 ANQGSEA, per germline. This CDR3 spans 13 amino acids. The ends were cut back, 1 base at V and 8 bases at J, with 14 bases in the middle. CDR3 residues: CSVEVSQGRGYTF. The CDR3 region has the DNA TGCAGCGTTGAAGTTTCACAGGGCCGGGGCTACACCTTC.

V gene TRBV6-2 or TRBV6-3 combines with J gene TRBJ2-7; weak D call: TRBD2 (5 bases). The germline gives CDR1 MNHEY, CDR2 SVGEGT. V lost 0 bases and J lost 3, with 18 bases in between. CDR3 length equals 17 residues. The CDR3 is CASSYSLEKGRDYEQYF. DNA for the CDR3: TGTGCCAGCAGTTACTCGCTGGAAAAGGGCCGGGACTACGAGCAGTACTTC.

The V gene is TRBV5-4, the J gene TRBJ1-2; 11 nucleotides match TRBD1. J lost 6 bases, V lost 0 bases, and 4 bases had no gene match. Germline CDR1 SGHNT, CDR2 YYREEE (reference sequence). The CDR3 has 15 residues. The CDR3 reads CASSLAGQGANGYTF. The CDR3, as DNA: TGTGCCAGCAGCTTGGCAGGACAGGGGGCGAATGGCTACACCTTC.